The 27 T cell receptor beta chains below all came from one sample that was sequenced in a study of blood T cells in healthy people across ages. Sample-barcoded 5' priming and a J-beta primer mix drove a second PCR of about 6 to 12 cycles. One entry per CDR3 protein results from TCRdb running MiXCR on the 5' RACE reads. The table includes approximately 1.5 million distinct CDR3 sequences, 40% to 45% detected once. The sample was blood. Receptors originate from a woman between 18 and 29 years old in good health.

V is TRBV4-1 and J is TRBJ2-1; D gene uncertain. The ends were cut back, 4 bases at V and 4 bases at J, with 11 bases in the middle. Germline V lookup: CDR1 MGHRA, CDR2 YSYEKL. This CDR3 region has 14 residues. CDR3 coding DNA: TGCGCCAGCAGCCCCTGGACCAGTTACAATGAGCAGTTCTTC. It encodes CASSPWTSYNEQFF.

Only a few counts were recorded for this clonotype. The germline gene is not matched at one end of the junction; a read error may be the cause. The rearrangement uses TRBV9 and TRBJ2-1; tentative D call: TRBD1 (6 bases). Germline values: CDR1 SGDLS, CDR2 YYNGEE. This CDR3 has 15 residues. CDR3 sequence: CASSPITDSYNGQFF. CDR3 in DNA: TGTGCCAGCAGCCCAATCACGGACAGCTACAATGGGCAGTTCTTC.

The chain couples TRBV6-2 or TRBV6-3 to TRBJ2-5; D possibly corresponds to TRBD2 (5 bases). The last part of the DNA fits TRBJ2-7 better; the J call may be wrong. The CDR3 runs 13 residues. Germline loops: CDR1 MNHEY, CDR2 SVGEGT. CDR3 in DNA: TGTGCCAGCAGTTACCTGGACTCGGGCGAGCAGTACTTC. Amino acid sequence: CASSYLDSGEQYF.

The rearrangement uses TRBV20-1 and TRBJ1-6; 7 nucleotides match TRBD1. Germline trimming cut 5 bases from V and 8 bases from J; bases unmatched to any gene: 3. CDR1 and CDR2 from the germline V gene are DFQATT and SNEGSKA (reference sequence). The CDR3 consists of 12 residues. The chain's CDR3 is CSAVTGDSPLHF. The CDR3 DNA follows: TGCAGTGCTGTCACAGGGGATTCACCCCTCCACTTT.

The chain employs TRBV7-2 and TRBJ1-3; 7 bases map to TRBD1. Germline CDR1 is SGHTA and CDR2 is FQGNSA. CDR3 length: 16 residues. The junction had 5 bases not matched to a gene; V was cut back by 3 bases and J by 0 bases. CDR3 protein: CASSFSAGGSGNTIYF. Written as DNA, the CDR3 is TGTGCCAGCAGCTTCTCAGCAGGGGGCTCTGGAAACACCATATATTTT.

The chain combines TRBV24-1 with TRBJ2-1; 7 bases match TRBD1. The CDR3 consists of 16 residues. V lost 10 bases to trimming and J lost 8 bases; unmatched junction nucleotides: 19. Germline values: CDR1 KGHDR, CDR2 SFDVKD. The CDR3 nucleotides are TGTGCCACTGGGACAGACCGATCACCCAGACGGGATGAGCAGTTCTTC. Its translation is CATGTDRSPRRDEQFF.

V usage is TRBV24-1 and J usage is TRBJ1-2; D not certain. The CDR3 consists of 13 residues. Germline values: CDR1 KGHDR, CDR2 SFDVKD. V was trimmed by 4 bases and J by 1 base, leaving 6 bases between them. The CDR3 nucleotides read TGTGCCACCAGTGACCCGTTTAACTATGGCTACACCTTC. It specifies CATSDPFNYGYTF.

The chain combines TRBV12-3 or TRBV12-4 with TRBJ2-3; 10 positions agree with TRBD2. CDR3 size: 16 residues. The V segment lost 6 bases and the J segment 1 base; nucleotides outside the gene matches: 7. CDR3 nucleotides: TGTGCCAGCAGACCTATCGGGACTAGCGGCACAGATACGCAGTATTTT. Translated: CASRPIGTSGTDTQYF.

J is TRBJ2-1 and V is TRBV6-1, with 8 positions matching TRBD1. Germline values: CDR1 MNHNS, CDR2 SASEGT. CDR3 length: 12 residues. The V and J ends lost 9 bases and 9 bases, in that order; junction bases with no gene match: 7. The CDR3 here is CASDQGAGEQFF. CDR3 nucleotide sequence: TGTGCCAGTGACCAGGGGGCTGGTGAGCAGTTCTTC.

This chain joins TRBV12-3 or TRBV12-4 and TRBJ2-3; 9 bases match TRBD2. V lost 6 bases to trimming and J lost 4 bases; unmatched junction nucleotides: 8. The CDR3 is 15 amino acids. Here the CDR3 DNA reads TGTGCCAGCAGCCCCGGGACTAGCAGCGCAGATACGCAGTATTTT. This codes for CASSPGTSSADTQYF.

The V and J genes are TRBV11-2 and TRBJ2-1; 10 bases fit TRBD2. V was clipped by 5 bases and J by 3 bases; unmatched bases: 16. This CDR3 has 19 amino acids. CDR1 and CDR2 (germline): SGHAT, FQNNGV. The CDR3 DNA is TGTGCCAGCAGCCCATACCCAAAAGCGGGAGGGCCCTTCTACAATGAGCAGTTCTTC. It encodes CASSPYPKAGGPFYNEQFF.

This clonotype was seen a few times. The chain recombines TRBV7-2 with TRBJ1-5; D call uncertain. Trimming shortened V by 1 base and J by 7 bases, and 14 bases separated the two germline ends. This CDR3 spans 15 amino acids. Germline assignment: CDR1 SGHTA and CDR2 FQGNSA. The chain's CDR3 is CASSLGSRSGQPQHF. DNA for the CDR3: TGTGCCAGCAGCTTAGGGAGCAGAAGCGGCCAGCCCCAGCATTTT.

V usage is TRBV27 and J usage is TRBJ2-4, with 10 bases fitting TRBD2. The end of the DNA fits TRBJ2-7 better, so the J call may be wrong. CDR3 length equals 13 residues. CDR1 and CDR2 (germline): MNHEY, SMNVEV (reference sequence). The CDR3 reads CASGLAASYEQYF. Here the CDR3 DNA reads TGTGCCAGCGGACTAGCGGCTTCCTACGAGCAGTACTTC.

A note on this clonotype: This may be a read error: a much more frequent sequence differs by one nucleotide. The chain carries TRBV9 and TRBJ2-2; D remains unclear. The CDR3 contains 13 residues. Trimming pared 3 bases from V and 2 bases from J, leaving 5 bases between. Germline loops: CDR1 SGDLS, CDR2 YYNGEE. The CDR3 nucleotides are TGTGCCAGCAGCGCCGACAACACCGGGGAGCTGTTTTTT. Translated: CASSADNTGELFF.

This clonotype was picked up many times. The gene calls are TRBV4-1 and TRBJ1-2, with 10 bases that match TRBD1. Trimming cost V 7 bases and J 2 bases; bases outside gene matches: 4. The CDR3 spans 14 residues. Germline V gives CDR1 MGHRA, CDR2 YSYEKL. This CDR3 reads CASKRQGANYGYTF. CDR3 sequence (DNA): TGCGCCAGCAAGAGACAGGGGGCCAACTATGGCTACACCTTC.

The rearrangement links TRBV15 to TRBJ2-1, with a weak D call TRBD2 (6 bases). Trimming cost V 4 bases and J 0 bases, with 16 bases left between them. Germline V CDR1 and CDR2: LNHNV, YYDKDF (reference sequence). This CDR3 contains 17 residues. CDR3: CATSTYTRLVSYNEQFF. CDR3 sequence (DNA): TGTGCCACCAGCACCTATACGCGACTAGTCTCCTACAATGAGCAGTTCTTC.

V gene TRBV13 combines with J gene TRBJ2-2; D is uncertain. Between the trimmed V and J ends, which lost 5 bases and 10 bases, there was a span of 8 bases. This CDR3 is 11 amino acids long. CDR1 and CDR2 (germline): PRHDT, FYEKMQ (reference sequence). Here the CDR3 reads CASSLRTELFF. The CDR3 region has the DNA TGTGCCAGCAGCCTGAGAACGGAGCTGTTTTTT.

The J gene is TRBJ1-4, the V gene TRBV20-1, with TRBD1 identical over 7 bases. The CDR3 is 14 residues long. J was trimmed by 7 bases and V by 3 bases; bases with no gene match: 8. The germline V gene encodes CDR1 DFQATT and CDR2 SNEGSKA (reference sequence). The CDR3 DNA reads TGCAGTGCTAGCGACTTGGGACAGTTTGAAAAACTGTTTTTT. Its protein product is CSASDLGQFEKLFF.

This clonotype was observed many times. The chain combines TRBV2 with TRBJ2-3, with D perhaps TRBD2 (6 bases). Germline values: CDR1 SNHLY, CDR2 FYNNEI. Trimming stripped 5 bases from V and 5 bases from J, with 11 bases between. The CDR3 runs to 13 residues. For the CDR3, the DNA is TGTGCCAGCAGTCTGGGACTTTTAGATACGCAGTATTTT. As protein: CASSLGLLDTQYF.

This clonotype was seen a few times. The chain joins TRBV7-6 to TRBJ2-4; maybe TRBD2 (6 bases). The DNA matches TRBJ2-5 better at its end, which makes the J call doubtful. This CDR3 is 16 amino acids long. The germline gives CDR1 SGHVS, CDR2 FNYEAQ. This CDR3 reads CASSLEAGRGKETQYF. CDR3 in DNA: TGTGCCAGCAGCTTAGAGGCGGGACGCGGGAAGGAGACCCAGTACTTC.

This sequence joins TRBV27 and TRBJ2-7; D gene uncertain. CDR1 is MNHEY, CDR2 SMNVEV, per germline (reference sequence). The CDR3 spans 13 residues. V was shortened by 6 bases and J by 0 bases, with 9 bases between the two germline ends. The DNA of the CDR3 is TGTGCCAGCAGCCCGACCAACTCCTACGAGCAGTACTTC. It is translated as CASSPTNSYEQYF.

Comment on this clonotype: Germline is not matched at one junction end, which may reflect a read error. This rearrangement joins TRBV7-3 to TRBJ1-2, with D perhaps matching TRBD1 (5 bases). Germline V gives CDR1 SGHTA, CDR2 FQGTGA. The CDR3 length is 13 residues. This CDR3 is CAGSLSGDYGYTF. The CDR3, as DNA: TGTGCCGGCAGCTTATCGGGGGACTATGGCTACACCTTC.

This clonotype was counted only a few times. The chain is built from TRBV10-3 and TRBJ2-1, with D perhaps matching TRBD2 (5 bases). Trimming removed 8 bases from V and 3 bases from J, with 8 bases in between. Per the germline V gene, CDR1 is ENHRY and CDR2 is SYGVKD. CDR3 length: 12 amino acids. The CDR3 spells CAIAGNYNEQFF. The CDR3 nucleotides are TGTGCCATCGCCGGGAACTACAATGAGCAGTTCTTC.

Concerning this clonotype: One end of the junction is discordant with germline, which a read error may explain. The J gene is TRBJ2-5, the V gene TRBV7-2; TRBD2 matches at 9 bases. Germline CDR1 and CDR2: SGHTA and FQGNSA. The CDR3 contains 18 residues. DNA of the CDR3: TGTGCCAGCAGCCTGTGGGGACTAGCCAAAACCTTCCAAGAGACCCGGTACTTC. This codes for CASSLWGLAKTFQETRYF.

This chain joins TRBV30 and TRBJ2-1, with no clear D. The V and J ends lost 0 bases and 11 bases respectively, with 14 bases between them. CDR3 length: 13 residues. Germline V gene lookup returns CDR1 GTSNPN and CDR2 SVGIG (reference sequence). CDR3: CAWSVPYARKQFF. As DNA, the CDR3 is TGTGCCTGGAGTGTACCCTATGCCAGGAAGCAGTTCTTC.

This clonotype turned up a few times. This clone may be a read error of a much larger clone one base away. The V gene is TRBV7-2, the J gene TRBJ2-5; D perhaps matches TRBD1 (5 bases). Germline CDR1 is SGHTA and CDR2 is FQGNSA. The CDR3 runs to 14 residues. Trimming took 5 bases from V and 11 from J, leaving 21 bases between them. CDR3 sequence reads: CASSTTTVNNEQYF. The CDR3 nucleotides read TGTGCCAGCAGCACCACGACAGTCAACAATGAGCAGTACTTC.

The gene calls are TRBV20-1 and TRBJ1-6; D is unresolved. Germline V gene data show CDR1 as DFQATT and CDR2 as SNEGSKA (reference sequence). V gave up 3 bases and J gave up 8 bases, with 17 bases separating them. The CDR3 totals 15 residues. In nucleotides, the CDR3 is TGCAGTGCTAGCAGAACTCTAGCAGTAGATTCACCCCTCCACTTT. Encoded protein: CSASRTLAVDSPLHF.